This TCR beta chain was recorded in a study of chemoradiotherapy in HPV16-positive cancers. Study-wide points: Candidate HPV-specific clones and E7-related TCR motifs grew in tumor during treatment.

The germline gives CDR1 SGHRS, CDR2 YFSETQ. This CDR3 is 13 amino acids long. V lost 4 bases to trimming and J lost 5 bases, with 12 bases between them. Assay used: immunoSEQ multiplex PCR; TCRdb lists only in-frame clones, some missing. The sample yields approximately 12,000 clones, around 89% seen once. Note on this clone: Its antigen is unknown.

This TCR came from a human donor with HPV-associated anogenital cancer. Material: blood, obtained from a patient who underwent chemoradiotherapy. This chain uses TRBV5-1 with TRBJ2-5; the D gene is possibly TRBD2 (6 bases). The CDR3 sequence is CASSPAGYETQYF. CDR3 DNA sequence: TGCGCCAGCAGCCCGGCGGGGTACGAGACCCAGTACTTC.